These 29 T cell receptor beta chains were all obtained from the same sample, sequenced in a study of blood T cells in healthy people across ages. The second PCR ran 7 to 11 cycles with a sample-barcoded 5' primer and J-beta primers. MiXCR, applied by TCRdb to the 5' RACE reads, yields one record per CDR3 protein. In the table there are approximately 800,000 distinct CDR3 sequences, 58% of which are singletons. Specimen: blood. The receptors derive from a man under 40 in good health.

This rearrangement joins TRBV6-1 to TRBJ2-3; 11 bases agree with TRBD2. The CDR3 spans 18 residues. Trimming at V came to 6 bases and at J to 2 bases, leaving 13 bases not matched to a gene. The germline gives CDR1 MNHNS, CDR2 SASEGT. CDR3 sequence reads: CASRLGLAGTHYTDTQYF. Written as DNA, the CDR3 is TGTGCCAGCAGGCTCGGACTAGCGGGTACCCATTACACAGATACGCAGTATTTT.

This clonotype has more than one count but fewer than ten. The V gene is TRBV7-2, the J gene TRBJ2-7, with 8 bases fitting TRBD1. The CDR3 totals 13 residues. The germline V gene encodes CDR1 SGHTA and CDR2 FQGNSA. The ends lost 3 bases at V and 4 bases at J; junction bases unmatched: 2. The CDR3 coding sequence is TGTGCCAGCAGCTTGGGACAGGTTTACGAGCAGTACTTC. Translation: CASSLGQVYEQYF.

This clonotype showed up just a few times. This chain uses TRBV7-2 with TRBJ2-3; perhaps D is TRBD1 or TRBD2 (5 bases each). Trimming cost V 5 bases and J 7 bases, with 13 bases left between them. The CDR3 has 13 residues. Germline assignment: CDR1 SGHTA and CDR2 FQGNSA. The CDR3 DNA is TGTGCCAGCAGCCCGGGGCAGGGCAATACGCAGTATTTT. Protein product: CASSPGQGNTQYF.

This sequence joins TRBV6-2 or TRBV6-3 and TRBJ2-1; D gene ambiguous. V was pared by 6 bases and J by 7 bases, with 7 bases between. The germline CDR1 and CDR2 sequences are MNHEY and SVGEGT. CDR3 length equals 11 residues. The CDR3 DNA is TGTGCCAGCAGAGGCCCTAATGAGCAGTTCTTC. It encodes CASRGPNEQFF.

The V and J genes are TRBV6-1 and TRBJ2-5; D not resolved. TRBJ2-4 matches the DNA end more closely, so the J call is doubtful. The CDR3 has 20 amino acids. CDR1 and CDR2 (germline): MNHNS, SASEGT. The chain's CDR3 is CARPSEVRVTPMGSWNIQYF. Here the CDR3 DNA reads TGTGCCAGGCCCTCCGAGGTTCGAGTTACCCCGATGGGGTCTTGGAACATTCAGTACTTC.

Of note for this clonotype: This sequence may be a read error, since a much larger clone differs from it by one base. The chain carries TRBV6-2 or TRBV6-3 and TRBJ2-7; 10 bases are shared with TRBD1. Trimming at V came to 5 bases and at J to 1 base, leaving 14 bases not matched to a gene. Germline V gene sequence: CDR1 MNHEY, CDR2 SVGEGT. The CDR3 has 18 residues. The CDR3 sequence: CASSQGTGVQRQSYEQYF. CDR3 sequence (DNA): TGTGCCAGCAGTCAAGGGACAGGGGTTCAGCGGCAATCCTACGAGCAGTACTTC.

This chain links TRBV4-2 with TRBJ1-2, with D maybe TRBD1 (5 bases). The CDR3 consists of 17 residues. The germline V gene has CDR1 LGHNA and CDR2 YNFKEQ. V gave up 0 bases and J gave up 1 base, with 15 bases separating them. Written as DNA, the CDR3 is TGTGCCAGCAGCCAAGATCGGAGGACAATTTTTAACTATGGCTACACCTTC. Its translation: CASSQDRRTIFNYGYTF.

The table lists this clonotype with a few counts. The CDR3 DNA reads TGCAGTGCATCAGGACACTGGGGAGAGACCCAGTACTTC. Encoded protein: CSASGHWGETQYF. The chain carries TRBV20-1 and TRBJ2-5, with D possibly being TRBD1 (5 bases). V lost 6 bases and J lost 4, with 15 bases in between. The CDR3 loop spans 13 amino acids. In germline, CDR1 is DFQATT, CDR2 SNEGSKA (reference sequence).

The chain employs TRBV7-2 and TRBJ1-1, with 8 bases fitting TRBD1. CDR3 length: 15 residues. Germline V gene sequence: CDR1 SGHTA, CDR2 FQGNSA. J gave up 0 bases and V 5 bases, and 5 bases lay outside the gene matches. The CDR3 region is CASSQRQGMNTEAFF. The CDR3 DNA sequence: TGTGCCAGCAGCCAACGACAGGGGATGAACACTGAAGCTTTCTTT.

This clonotype came up a few times. The chain combines TRBV20-1 with TRBJ2-5; D assignment may be TRBD1 or TRBD2 (6 bases each). CDR3 length: 14 amino acids. Germline-derived CDR1 and CDR2 are DFQATT and SNEGSKA (reference sequence). With 6 bases removed from V and 2 bases from J, the gap between germline ends came to 16 bases. The CDR3 loop reads CSAIRGAAQETQYF. The CDR3 DNA sequence: TGCAGTGCCATAAGGGGGGCAGCACAAGAGACCCAGTACTTC.

This chain uses TRBV11-2 with TRBJ2-5; D perhaps matches TRBD1 (6 bases). With the DNA end fitting TRBJ2-7 better, the J assignment may be wrong. The CDR3 length is 15 residues. Germline loops: CDR1 SGHAT, CDR2 FQNNGV. The CDR3 DNA reads as TGTGCCAGCAGCTTAGAGGGGGCGCTTGTCTACGAGCAGTACTTC. It specifies CASSLEGALVYEQYF.

This clonotype was recorded a few times. The chain couples TRBV7-9 to TRBJ2-5, with 7 bases lining up with TRBD1. This CDR3 has 14 residues. Looked up from germline, CDR1 is SEHNR and CDR2 is FQNEAQ (reference sequence). V dropped 5 bases and J dropped 10; count of bases not matched to a gene: 13. The CDR3 is CASSHPIDRVVQYF. The CDR3 coding sequence is TGTGCCAGCAGCCACCCCATTGACAGGGTTGTCCAGTACTTC.

The rearrangement uses TRBV4-2 and TRBJ2-4; D gene uncertain. The CDR3 spans 16 residues. V was cut by 0 bases and J by 0 bases, with 9 bases left in between. Germline V gene sequence: CDR1 LGHNA, CDR2 YNFKEQ. The chain's CDR3 is CASSQEPMVAKNIQYF. CDR3 DNA: TGTGCCAGCAGCCAAGAACCGATGGTAGCCAAAAACATTCAGTACTTC.

In this sample, this clonotype turned up a few times. The V and J genes are TRBV7-2 and TRBJ2-1; D is ambiguous. The CDR3 contains 16 residues. CDR1 is SGHTA, CDR2 FQGNSA, per germline. Trimming left V 5 bases short and J 2 bases short, with 16 bases between. The CDR3 nucleotides read TGTGCCAGCAGCCTAGGAAGGGCAGGCCCCTACAATGAGCAGTTCTTC. This codes for CASSLGRAGPYNEQFF.

The chain has TRBV20-1 and TRBJ2-7; TRBD2 matches at 7 bases. The DNA end is more similar to TRBJ2-5, so the J call may be wrong. Germline values: CDR1 DFQATT, CDR2 SNEGSKA (reference sequence). The CDR3 spans 13 residues. The CDR3 loop is CSAKAAGRETQYF. As DNA, the CDR3 is TGCAGTGCTAAGGCAGCGGGGAGGGAGACCCAGTACTTC.

This clonotype was found a few times. This chain uses TRBV4-1 with TRBJ2-5, with a weak D call TRBD2 (6 bases). The CDR3 loop spans 16 amino acids. In germline, CDR1 is MGHRA, CDR2 YSYEKL. The ends were cut back, 2 bases at V and 3 bases at J, with 16 bases in the middle. CDR3 sequence: CASSQSDRETEETQYF. The DNA for the CDR3 is TGCGCCAGCAGCCAAAGTGACCGGGAGACTGAAGAGACCCAGTACTTC.

This clonotype showed up just a few times. The CDR3 here is CSVRLGQSEYEQYF. In nucleotides, the CDR3 is TGCAGCGTTCGCCTGGGACAGTCCGAGTACGAGCAGTACTTC. The V call is TRBV29-1, the J call TRBJ2-7; 7 nucleotides line up with TRBD1. This CDR3 comprises 14 residues. Trimming at V came to 5 bases and at J to 4 bases, leaving 11 bases not matched to a gene. Germline V gives CDR1 SQVTM, CDR2 ANQGSEA.

This clonotype appeared many times. The gene calls are TRBV29-1 and TRBJ2-5; 13 bases are a match to TRBD2. The CDR3 covers 15 residues. Germline V gene sequence: CDR1 SQVTM, CDR2 ANQGSEA. V shed 6 bases and J 7 bases; nucleotides not matched to a gene: 11. CDR3 sequence: CSVISTSGRLGTQYF. CDR3 nucleotides: TGCAGCGTCATCTCGACTAGCGGGAGGCTGGGGACCCAGTACTTC. The full variable domain, in which reference TRBV29-1 and TRBJ2-5 provide the parts outside the CDR3, is SAVISQKPSRDICQRGTSLTIQCQVDSQVTMMFWYRQQPGQSLTLIATANQGSEATYESGFVIDKFPISRPNLTFSTLTVSNMSPEDSSIYLCSVISTSGRLGTQYFGPGTRLLVL.

The chain is built from TRBV4-3 and TRBJ2-1, with a possible D match to TRBD2 (6 bases). Trimming cost V 3 bases and J 3 bases, with 21 bases left between them. Germline assignment: CDR1 LGHNA and CDR2 YSLEER. The CDR3 is 18 amino acids. The DNA for the CDR3 is TGCGCCAGCAGCCAGCTCTTTCGGAGGGGCGGGTACTACAATGAGCAGTTCTTC. Translation gives CASSQLFRRGGYYNEQFF.

This clonotype was recorded a few times. This rearrangement joins TRBV4-2 to TRBJ2-1; 8 bases align to TRBD2. Germline lookup yields CDR1 LGHNA and CDR2 YNFKEQ. V lost 1 base, J lost 4 bases, and 9 bases stayed unmatched. There are 17 residues in the CDR3. The chain's CDR3 is CASSQGPIGGEYNEQFF. In nucleotides, the CDR3 is TGTGCCAGCAGCCAAGGTCCAATCGGGGGGGAATACAATGAGCAGTTCTTC.

The gene calls are TRBV6-5 and TRBJ2-1; D call uncertain. Trimming pared 4 bases from V and 3 bases from J, leaving 13 bases between. The CDR3 contains 15 residues. Per germline, CDR1 MNHEY and CDR2 SVGAGI. CDR3 protein: CASSSPLLNYNEQFF. CDR3 nucleotide sequence: TGTGCCAGCAGTTCCCCCCTACTAAACTACAATGAGCAGTTCTTC.

This clonotype was detected once. CDR3 in amino acids: CASSFLAGNKETQYF. CDR3 coding DNA: TGTGCCAGCAGTTTCCTGGCGGGGAACAAAGAGACCCAGTACTTC. V is TRBV12-3 or TRBV12-4 and J is TRBJ2-5; D is possibly TRBD2 (6 bases). The CDR3 has 15 residues. V was clipped by 3 bases and J by 3 bases, with 14 bases between them.

The chain links TRBV9 to TRBJ2-7, with D perhaps being TRBD1 or TRBD2 (7 bases each). Germline V lookup: CDR1 SGDLS, CDR2 YYNGEE. The CDR3 is 16 amino acids. Trimming took 5 bases from V and 0 from J, leaving 18 bases between them. CDR3 in DNA: TGTGCCAGCAGTGCACCAGGGGGGGTTCCCTCCTACGAGCAGTACTTC. As protein: CASSAPGGVPSYEQYF.

This clonotype was detected only a few times. This chain links TRBV29-1 with TRBJ2-3, with 8 bases aligning to TRBD1. This CDR3 contains 15 residues. With 5 bases clipped from V and 1 base from J, the junction kept 8 bases outside the gene matches. Germline V CDR1 and CDR2: SQVTM, ANQGSEA. CDR3 DNA sequence: TGCAGCGTTTGGTCTGGACAGGGCGGCACAGATACGCAGTATTTT. Protein: CSVWSGQGGTDTQYF.

This chain connects TRBV7-2 to TRBJ2-7; D is perhaps TRBD1 (5 bases). Matching the DNA end better, TRBJ2-5 makes the J call doubtful. The germline V gene has CDR1 SGHTA and CDR2 FQGNSA. The CDR3 runs 17 residues. The CDR3 spells CASSLVGGQGSPETQYF. CDR3 coding DNA: TGTGCCAGCAGCTTAGTCGGTGGCCAGGGTTCACCAGAGACCCAGTACTTC.

Comment on this clonotype: Compared with germline, one end of the junction differs, possibly owing to a read error. V usage is TRBV12-3 or TRBV12-4 and J usage is TRBJ2-3; the D is unclear. This CDR3 contains 15 residues. The CDR3 region has the DNA TGTGCCAGCGGTCTATGGCTAGGCGACACAAATACGCAGTATTTT. Its protein is CASGLWLGDTNTQYF.

This rearrangement joins TRBV4-1 to TRBJ2-7; a weak D match, TRBD2 (6 bases). The germline V gene encodes CDR1 MGHRA and CDR2 YSYEKL. This CDR3 has 15 amino acids. Trimming stripped 0 bases from V and 3 bases from J, with 12 bases between. The CDR3 region has the DNA TGCGCCAGCAGCCAAGAGGGGACTTCTTTCTACGAGCAGTACTTC. Its protein is CASSQEGTSFYEQYF.

This clonotype was detected a few times. The chain joins TRBV9 to TRBJ2-7, with 7 bases matching TRBD2. CDR3 length: 17 residues. Trimming at V came to 6 bases and at J to 7 bases, leaving 22 bases not matched to a gene. The germline gives CDR1 SGDLS, CDR2 YYNGEE. The CDR3 reads CASNKTLAGEDGGEQYF. CDR3 bases: TGTGCCAGCAATAAAACGTTGGCGGGAGAAGATGGAGGGGAGCAGTACTTC.

This clonotype was counted a few times. CDR3 nucleotide sequence: TGTGCCATCAGTGGTTCAGCGGGAGGGATGTCCGATGAGCAGTTCTTC. It codes for CAISGSAGGMSDEQFF. The chain combines TRBV10-3 with TRBJ2-1, with TRBD2 identical over 10 bases. Per germline, CDR1 ENHRY and CDR2 SYGVKD. The V segment lost 4 bases and the J segment 8 bases; nucleotides outside the gene matches: 11. The CDR3 totals 16 residues.